This record covers a single T cell receptor (beta chain). Repertoires were generated with immunoSEQ multiplex PCR, while TCRdb's copy carries only in-frame clones and drops some. The sample shows about 250,000 clones, 80% to 90% of them seen only once. This entry belongs to a study of blood T cell repertoires in COVID-19. CDR3 size: 13 residues. Germline V gene lookup returns CDR1 SGHRS and CDR2 YFSETQ. The V end lost 4 bases, the J end lost 0 bases, and 8 bases lay between the germline ends. The sequencing input was PBMCs or T cells enriched from blood (not recorded which). This chain links TRBV5-1 with TRBJ2-7, with D uncertain. The clonotype originates from a man aged 40-50 years who had recovered from COVID-19. DNA of the CDR3: TGCGCCAGCAGCCTCTATTCCTCCTACGAGCAGTACTTC. Protein product: CASSLYSSYEQYF.